A selection of T cell receptor beta chains follows, all from one sample in a study of CD8 T cells in Susac syndrome. TCRdb reanalysed the immunoSEQ multiplex PCR reads using MiXCR and keeps one entry per CDR3 protein. The table records about 76,000 distinct CDR3 sequences, about 91% of them present only once. Sample: CD8+ T cells from PBMCs. The receptors here all came from a human donor with multiple sclerosis. The CDR3 runs from the conserved cysteine through the conserved F or W. Expanded clones get a size class; other rows say once, few or many, or leave the size out.

J: TRBJ2-1
size: -
V: TRBV24-1
CDR3: CATGERGGYNEQFF

J: TRBJ2-5
size: -
V: TRBV7-9
CDR3: CASSCPGVGAQYF

J: TRBJ1-1
size: -
V: TRBV4-3
CDR3: CASSQDGTGPGPEAFF

J: TRBJ2-5
size: -
V: TRBV6-5
CDR3: CASSYSGRGFETQYF

J: TRBJ2-1
size: -
V: TRBV6-5
CDR3: CASSYSIYNEQFF

J: TRBJ1-1
size: -
V: TRBV20-1
CDR3: CSATHLGTEAFF

J: TRBJ2-3
size: -
V: TRBV28
CDR3: CASSRRGLNTDTQYF

J: TRBJ2-1
size: -
V: TRBV11-1
CDR3: CASSLETGITYNEQFF

J: TRBJ1-5
size: -
V: TRBV3-1
CDR3: CASSQDSGNQPQHF

J: TRBJ2-7
size: -
V: TRBV3-1
CDR3: CASSLTGQVPYEQYF

J: TRBJ2-3
size: -
V: TRBV5-1
CDR3: CASSLEGSRTDTQYF

J: TRBJ2-7
size: -
V: TRBV4-3
CDR3: CASSQDASGTYEQYF

J: TRBJ2-3
size: -
V: TRBV9
CDR3: CASNAGRGTDTQYF

J: TRBJ1-5
size: once
V: TRBV6-1
CDR3: CASSGDVVRDSFNQPQHF

J: TRBJ2-7
size: -
V: TRBV27
CDR3: CASRGGHSSYEQYF

J: TRBJ1-1
size: -
V: TRBV28
CDR3: CASSYLSTEAFF

J: TRBJ1-2
size: -
V: TRBV28
CDR3: CASSLTGRHGYTF

J: TRBJ2-7
size: -
V: TRBV7-8
CDR3: CASSDAGTVSYEQYF

J: TRBJ2-1
size: -
V: TRBV10-2
CDR3: CASSWTNYNEQFF

J: TRBJ2-2
size: -
V: TRBV10-2
CDR3: CASTDTGELFF

J: TRBJ2-5
size: -
V: TRBV9
CDR3: CASSVVGGGRETQYF

J: TRBJ2-1
size: -
V: TRBV12-3/TRBV12-4
CDR3: CASSFGDEQFF

J: TRBJ2-7
size: -
V: TRBV9
CDR3: CASSPSGGAVEQYF

J: TRBJ2-7
size: few
V: TRBV4-1
CDR3: CASSQRGSLGYEQYF

J: TRBJ1-1
size: once
V: TRBV6-2/TRBV6-3
CDR3: CASSLWVNMNTEAFF

J: TRBJ2-6
size: -
V: TRBV2
CDR3: CASSEYRIASGANVLTF

J: TRBJ2-6
size: -
V: TRBV12-3/TRBV12-4
CDR3: CASLKGPSSGANVLTF

J: TRBJ1-1
size: -
V: TRBV28
CDR3: CASSTDVGTEAFF

J: TRBJ2-4
size: -
V: TRBV19
CDR3: CASTPSGEGYIQYF

J: TRBJ1-1
size: -
V: TRBV5-8
CDR3: CASSLLDRGLENTEAFF

J: TRBJ1-2
size: -
V: TRBV19
CDR3: CASTGTVFGYTF

J: TRBJ2-7
size: few
V: TRBV19
CDR3: CASSIAASFEQYF

J: TRBJ2-7
size: -
V: TRBV10-3
CDR3: CAISGEAGEQYF

J: TRBJ1-1
size: -
V: TRBV10-1
CDR3: CASSDPFRGDAEAFF